These T cell receptor beta chains were read from a single sample in a study of blood T cells in healthy people across ages. Via MiXCR, TCRdb re-called the 5' RACE reads, giving one row per CDR3 protein. This table has more than 1.4 million distinct CDR3 sequences, approximately 38% appearing once. The sample taken for sequencing was blood. The receptors shown here come from a woman aged 18-30 years in good health. CDR3s include the opening cysteine and the closing phenylalanine or tryptophan. D genes are given only for firm matches. Only part of the rows carry a size: once, few, many, or a class if the clone is expanded.

d_gene	v_gene	abundance	j_gene	CDR3aa	CDR3nt
TRBD1	TRBV4-1	few	TRBJ2-7	CASSQVGTGRLEQYF	TGCGCCAGCAGCCAAGTAGGGACAGGGAGACTCGAGCAGTACTTC
.	TRBV4-1	many	TRBJ2-7	CASSQGGNYEQYF	TGCGCCAGCAGCCAAGGAGGGAACTACGAGCAGTACTTC
.	TRBV3-1	.	TRBJ2-7	CASSQEGQVYEQYF	TGTGCCAGCAGCCAAGAGGGGCAGGTCTACGAGCAGTACTTC
TRBD2	TRBV20-1	.	TRBJ2-5	CSARGTSGRRGDETQYF	TGCAGTGCTAGAGGGACTAGCGGGAGGAGGGGTGACGAGACCCAGTACTTC
.	TRBV7-9	.	TRBJ1-1	CASSLRGQVGTEAFF	TGTGCCAGCAGCTTAAGGGGTCAGGTGGGCACTGAAGCTTTCTTT
.	TRBV4-1	many	TRBJ2-5	CASSQRFQGFEGETQYF	TGCGCCAGCAGCCAACGGTTTCAGGGGTTTGAGGGAGAGACCCAGTACTTC
.	TRBV20-1	.	TRBJ2-2	CSAIIGGGLTGELFF	TGCAGTGCTATAATCGGCGGGGGCCTGACCGGGGAGCTGTTTTTT
.	TRBV19	.	TRBJ1-5	CASKGDSQGNQPQHF	TGTGCCAGTAAAGGCGACAGTCAAGGAAATCAGCCCCAGCATTTT
.	TRBV7-9	.	TRBJ2-7	CASSFWQGGNYEQYF	TGTGCCAGCAGCTTCTGGCAGGGGGGCAACTACGAGCAGTACTTC
.	TRBV7-9	.	TRBJ1-2	CASSITGHAGYIF	TGTGCCAGCAGCATAACAGGGCATGCTGGCTACATCTTC
.	TRBV28	.	TRBJ1-5	CASSLAPRRVGYNQPQHF	TGTGCCAGCAGTTTAGCGCCCCGCAGGGTGGGTTACAATCAGCCCCAGCATTTT
.	TRBV7-8	.	TRBJ2-7	CASSLEVGMYEQYF	TGTGCCAGCAGCTTAGAAGTTGGCATGTACGAGCAGTACTTC
.	TRBV7-9	.	TRBJ2-3	CATTRGAEGARTDTQYF	TGTGCCACCACCAGAGGAGCGGAGGGGGCGAGAACAGATACGCAGTATTTT